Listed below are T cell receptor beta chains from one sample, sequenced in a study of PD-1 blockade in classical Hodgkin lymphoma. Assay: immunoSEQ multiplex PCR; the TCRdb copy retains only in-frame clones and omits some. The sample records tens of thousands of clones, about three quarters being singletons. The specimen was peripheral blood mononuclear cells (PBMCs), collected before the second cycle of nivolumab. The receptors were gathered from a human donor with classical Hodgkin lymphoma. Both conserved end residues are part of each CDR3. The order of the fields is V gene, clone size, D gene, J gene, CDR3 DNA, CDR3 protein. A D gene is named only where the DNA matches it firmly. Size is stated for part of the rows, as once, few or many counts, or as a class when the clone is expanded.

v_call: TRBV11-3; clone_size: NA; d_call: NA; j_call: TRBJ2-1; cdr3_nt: TGTGCCAGCGCTAACCTATACGGGCAGTTCTTC; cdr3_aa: CASANLYGQFF
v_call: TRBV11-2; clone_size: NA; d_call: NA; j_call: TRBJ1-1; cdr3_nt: TGTGCCAGCAGCCGTAACAGCTGGATTAACACTGAAGCTTTCTTT; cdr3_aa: CASSRNSWINTEAFF
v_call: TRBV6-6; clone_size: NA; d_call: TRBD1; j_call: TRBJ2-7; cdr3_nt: TGTGCCAGCAGGGGACAGGGGGCGCGGGGCTCCTACGAGCAGTACTTC; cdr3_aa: CASRGQGARGSYEQYF
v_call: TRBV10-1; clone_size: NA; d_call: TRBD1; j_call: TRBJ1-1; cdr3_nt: TGCGCCAGCAGTGAGATGAGCGGGACAGCGAACACTGAAGCTTTCTTT; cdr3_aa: CASSEMSGTANTEAFF
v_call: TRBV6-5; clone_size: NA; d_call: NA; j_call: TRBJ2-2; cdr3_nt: TGTGCCACCGCCGGGGCGAACACCGGGGAGCTGTTTTTT; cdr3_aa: CATAGANTGELFF
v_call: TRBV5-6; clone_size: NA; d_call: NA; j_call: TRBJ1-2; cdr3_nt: TGTGCCAGCAGCTTGGGGGCCCGACAGGCCAAAAACTATGGCTACACCTTC; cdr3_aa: CASSLGARQAKNYGYTF
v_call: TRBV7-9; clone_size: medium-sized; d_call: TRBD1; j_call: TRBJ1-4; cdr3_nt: TGTGCCAGCAGCCTCGGACAGGGAGAAGATGTGGAAAATGAAAAACTGTTTTTT; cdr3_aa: CASSLGQGEDVENEKLFF
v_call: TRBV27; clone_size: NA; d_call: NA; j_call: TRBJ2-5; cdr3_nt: TGTGCCAGCAGTTTAATAGCGACCGAGACCCAGTACTTC; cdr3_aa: CASSLIATETQYF
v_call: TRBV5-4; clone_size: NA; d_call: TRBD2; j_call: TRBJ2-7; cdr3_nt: TGTGCCAGCAGCTTGGGGCGACTAGCGGATTCCTACGAGCAGTACTTC; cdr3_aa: CASSLGRLADSYEQYF
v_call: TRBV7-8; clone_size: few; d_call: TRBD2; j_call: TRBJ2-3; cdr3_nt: TGTGCCAGCAGCTCGCGGGAGGGCGCTACGCAGTATTTT; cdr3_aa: CASSSREGATQYF
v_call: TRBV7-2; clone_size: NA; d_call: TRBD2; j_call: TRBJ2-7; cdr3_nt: TGTGCCAGCAGCTGGGATAGCGGGAGACGGGAGCAGTACTTC; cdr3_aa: CASSWDSGRREQYF
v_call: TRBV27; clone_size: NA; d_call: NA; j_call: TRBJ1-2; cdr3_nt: TGTGCCAGCAGTTTAGTAGGGGGGGAAGGGGGCTACACCTTC; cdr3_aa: CASSLVGGEGGYTF
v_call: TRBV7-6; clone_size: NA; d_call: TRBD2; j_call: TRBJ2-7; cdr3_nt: TGTGCCAGCAGCTGGGGACTAGCGGGGGGGCCGGGCCTCGAGCAGTACTTC; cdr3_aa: CASSWGLAGGPGLEQYF
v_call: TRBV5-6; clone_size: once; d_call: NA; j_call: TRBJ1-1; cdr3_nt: TGTGCCAGCAGCTTGCAAGGCCCGAACACTGAAGCTTTCTTT; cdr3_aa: CASSLQGPNTEAFF
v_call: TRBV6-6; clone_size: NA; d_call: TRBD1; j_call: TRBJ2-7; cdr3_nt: TGTGCCCCCGGGACAGGCTTGATACGTACCTACGAGCAGTACTTC; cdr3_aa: CAPGTGLIRTYEQYF
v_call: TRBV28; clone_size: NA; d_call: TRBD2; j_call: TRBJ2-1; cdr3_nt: TGTGCCAGCAGTCGGCCCCCTACGGGGACTAGCGGATATTACAATGAGCAGTTCTTC; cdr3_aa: CASSRPPTGTSGYYNEQFF
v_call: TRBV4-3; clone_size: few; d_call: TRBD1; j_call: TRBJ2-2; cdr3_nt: TGCGCCAGCAGTTCGACAGGGAGATCCGGGGAGCTGTTTTTT; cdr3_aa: CASSSTGRSGELFF
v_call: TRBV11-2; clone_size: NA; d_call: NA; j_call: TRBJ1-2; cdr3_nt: TGTGCCAGCAGCTTAGATCTTAATATTGGGGCGACAACTCGTAACTATGGCTACACCTTC; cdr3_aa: CASSLDLNIGATTRNYGYTF
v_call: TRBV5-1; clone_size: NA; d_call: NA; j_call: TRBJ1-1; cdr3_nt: TGCGCCAGCAGCTTGGTGGGAGGGCCAAGTATTGGGCCTGAAGCTTTCTTT; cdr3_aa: CASSLVGGPSIGPEAFF
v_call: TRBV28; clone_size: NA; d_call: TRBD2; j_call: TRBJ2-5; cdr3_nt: TGTGCCAGCAGGGGCCCTACTAGCGCGGAGACCCAGTACTTC; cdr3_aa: CASRGPTSAETQYF
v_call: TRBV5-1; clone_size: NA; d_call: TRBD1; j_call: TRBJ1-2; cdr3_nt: TGCGCCAGCAGGATAGGGACAGGGGACTATGGCTACACCTTC; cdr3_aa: CASRIGTGDYGYTF
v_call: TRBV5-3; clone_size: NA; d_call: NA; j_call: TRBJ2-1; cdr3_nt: TGTGCCTCCGAGTTGGGTGAGCAGTTCTTC; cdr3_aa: CASELGEQFF
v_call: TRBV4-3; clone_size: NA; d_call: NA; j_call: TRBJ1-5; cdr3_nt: TGCGCCAGCAGCCAAGATCTGACGGCCGGGTATACCCAGCATTTT; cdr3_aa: CASSQDLTAGYTQHF
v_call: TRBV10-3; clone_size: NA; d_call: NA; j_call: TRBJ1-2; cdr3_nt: TGTGCCATCAGTGAGTCGTACAGTAACTATGGCTACACCTTC; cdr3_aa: CAISESYSNYGYTF
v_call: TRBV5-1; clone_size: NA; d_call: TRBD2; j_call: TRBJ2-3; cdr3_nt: TGCGCCAGCAGCTTTCACACTAGCGGGAGTGTATCGAGAGATACGCAGTATTTT; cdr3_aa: CASSFHTSGSVSRDTQYF
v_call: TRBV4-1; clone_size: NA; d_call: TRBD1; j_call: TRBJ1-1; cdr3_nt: TGCGCCAGCAGCCAAGTATTCGGGGGACAGGGACAAAACACTGAAGCTTTCTTT; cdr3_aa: CASSQVFGGQGQNTEAFF
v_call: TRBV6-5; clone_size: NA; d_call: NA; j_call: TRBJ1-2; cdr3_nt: TGTGCCAGCAGTTACCGAACAGGGTCTAACTATGGCTACACCTTC; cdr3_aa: CASSYRTGSNYGYTF
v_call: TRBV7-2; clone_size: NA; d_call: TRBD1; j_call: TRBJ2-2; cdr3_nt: TGTGCCAGCAGCTTAGGAGGGGGCCGTGTCGGGGAGCTGTTTTTT; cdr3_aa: CASSLGGGRVGELFF
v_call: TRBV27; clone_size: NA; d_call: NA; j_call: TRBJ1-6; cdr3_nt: TGTGCCAGCAGGGTCCTTAGGGGGGGCGGCGATTCACCCCTCCACTTT; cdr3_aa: CASRVLRGGGDSPLHF
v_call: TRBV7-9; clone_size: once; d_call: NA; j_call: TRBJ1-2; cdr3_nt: TGTGCCAGCAGCGAAGGGGTCTATGGCTACACCTTC; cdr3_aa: CASSEGVYGYTF
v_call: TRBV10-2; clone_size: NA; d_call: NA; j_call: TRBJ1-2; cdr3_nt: TGCGCCAGCCACGGAGTAGGTGATGGCTACACCTTC; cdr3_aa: CASHGVGDGYTF
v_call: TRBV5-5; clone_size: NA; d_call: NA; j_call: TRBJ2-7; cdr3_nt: TGTGCCAGCAGCTTCGTAGGGTCGGCCTACGAGCAGTACTTC; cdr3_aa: CASSFVGSAYEQYF
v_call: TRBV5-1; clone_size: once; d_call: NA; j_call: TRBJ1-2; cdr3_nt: TGCGCCAGCAGCTTGGCCAGTGGAGGGGACGGGTATGGCTACACCTTC; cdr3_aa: CASSLASGGDGYGYTF
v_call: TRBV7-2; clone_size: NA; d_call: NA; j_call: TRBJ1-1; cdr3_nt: TGTGCCAGCAGCTTATTTCCCAACACTGAAGCTTTCTTT; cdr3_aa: CASSLFPNTEAFF
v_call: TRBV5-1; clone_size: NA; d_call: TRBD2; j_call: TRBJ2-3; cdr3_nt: TGCGCCAGCAGCTTAGGGCTAGCGGACCTAGATACGCAGTATTTT; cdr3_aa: CASSLGLADLDTQYF
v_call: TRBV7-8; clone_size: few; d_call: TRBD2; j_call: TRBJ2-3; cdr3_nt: TGTGCCAGCAGCCCCAGGGAGCCTATAGGGCGGGGGGGCCTTGCAGATACGCAGTATTTT; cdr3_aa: CASSPREPIGRGGLADTQYF
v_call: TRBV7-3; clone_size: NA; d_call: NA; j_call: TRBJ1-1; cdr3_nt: TGTGCCAGCAGCTTATATGCAGGACTGAACACTGAAGCTTTCTTT; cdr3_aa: CASSLYAGLNTEAFF
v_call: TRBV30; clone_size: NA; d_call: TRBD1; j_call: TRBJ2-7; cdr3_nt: TGTGCCTGGAGTTCGGGACAGGTAACCTACGAGCAGTACTTC; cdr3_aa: CAWSSGQVTYEQYF
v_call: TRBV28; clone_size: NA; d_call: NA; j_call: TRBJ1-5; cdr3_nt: TGTGCCAGCGAAGGGACGGTGAATCAGCCCCAGCATTTT; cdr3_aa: CASEGTVNQPQHF
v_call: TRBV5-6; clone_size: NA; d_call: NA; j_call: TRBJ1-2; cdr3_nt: TGTGCCAGCAGCTTGCGGACAGTCTATGGCTACACCTTC; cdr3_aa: CASSLRTVYGYTF
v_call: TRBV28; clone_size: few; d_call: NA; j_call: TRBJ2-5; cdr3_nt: TGTGCCAGCAGTTTTTGGGGGAAGGGCAACCAAGAGACCCAGTACTTC; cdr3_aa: CASSFWGKGNQETQYF
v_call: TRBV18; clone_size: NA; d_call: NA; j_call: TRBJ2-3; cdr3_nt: TGTGCCAGCTCACCACTCCCTAGCACAGATACGCAGTATTTT; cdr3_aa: CASSPLPSTDTQYF
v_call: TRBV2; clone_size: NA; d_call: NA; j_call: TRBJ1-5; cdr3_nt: TGTGCCAGCAGTGAGGAGGGCGGGAACAATCAGCCCCAGCATTTT; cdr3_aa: CASSEEGGNNQPQHF
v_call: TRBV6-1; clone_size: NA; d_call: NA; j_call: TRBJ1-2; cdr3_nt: TGTGCCAGCAGTGAAGCGGGGGCGGGCTATGGCTACACCTTC; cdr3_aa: CASSEAGAGYGYTF
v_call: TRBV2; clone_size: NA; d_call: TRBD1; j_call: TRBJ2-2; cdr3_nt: TGTGCCAGCAGTGGACAGGGGGTTGACACCGGGGAGCTGTTTTTT; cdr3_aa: CASSGQGVDTGELFF
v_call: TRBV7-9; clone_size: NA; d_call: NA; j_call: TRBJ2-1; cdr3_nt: TGTGCCAGCAGCCAACGCGACAATGAGCAGTTCTTC; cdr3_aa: CASSQRDNEQFF
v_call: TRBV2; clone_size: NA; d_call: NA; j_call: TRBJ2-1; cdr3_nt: TGTGCCAGCAGTGAGAGGTTTAGGTGGGAGTTCTTC; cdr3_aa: CASSERFRWEFF
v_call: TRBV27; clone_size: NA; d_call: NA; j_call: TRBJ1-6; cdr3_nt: TGTGCCAGCAGTTTGGCAGGGTCCTCCTACTCTTCACCCCTCCACTTT; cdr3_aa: CASSLAGSSYSSPLHF
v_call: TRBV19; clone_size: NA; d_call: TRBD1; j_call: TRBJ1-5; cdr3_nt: TGTGCCAGCAGGGACAGGGTGGAGCCCCAGCATTTT; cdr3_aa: CASRDRVEPQHF
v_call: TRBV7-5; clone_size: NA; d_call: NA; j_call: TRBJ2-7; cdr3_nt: TGTGCCAGAAGCTTAGACGATGCCCCAATTACGGAGGTCTACGAGCAGTACTTC; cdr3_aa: CARSLDDAPITEVYEQYF
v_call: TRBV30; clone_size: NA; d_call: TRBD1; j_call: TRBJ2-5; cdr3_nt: TGTGCCTGGAGTCGAGACAGGGGGACGACGGAGACCCAGTACTTC; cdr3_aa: CAWSRDRGTTETQYF
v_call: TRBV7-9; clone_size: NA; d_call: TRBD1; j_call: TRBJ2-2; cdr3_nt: TGTGCCAGCAGCCGGGACAGGGAGAACACCGGGGAGCTGTTTTTT; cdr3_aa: CASSRDRENTGELFF
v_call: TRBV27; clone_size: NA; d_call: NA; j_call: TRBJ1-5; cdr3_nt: TGTGCCAGCAGTTTAGGGGGGGGAAGTTGGAATCAGCCCCAGCATTTT; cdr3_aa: CASSLGGGSWNQPQHF